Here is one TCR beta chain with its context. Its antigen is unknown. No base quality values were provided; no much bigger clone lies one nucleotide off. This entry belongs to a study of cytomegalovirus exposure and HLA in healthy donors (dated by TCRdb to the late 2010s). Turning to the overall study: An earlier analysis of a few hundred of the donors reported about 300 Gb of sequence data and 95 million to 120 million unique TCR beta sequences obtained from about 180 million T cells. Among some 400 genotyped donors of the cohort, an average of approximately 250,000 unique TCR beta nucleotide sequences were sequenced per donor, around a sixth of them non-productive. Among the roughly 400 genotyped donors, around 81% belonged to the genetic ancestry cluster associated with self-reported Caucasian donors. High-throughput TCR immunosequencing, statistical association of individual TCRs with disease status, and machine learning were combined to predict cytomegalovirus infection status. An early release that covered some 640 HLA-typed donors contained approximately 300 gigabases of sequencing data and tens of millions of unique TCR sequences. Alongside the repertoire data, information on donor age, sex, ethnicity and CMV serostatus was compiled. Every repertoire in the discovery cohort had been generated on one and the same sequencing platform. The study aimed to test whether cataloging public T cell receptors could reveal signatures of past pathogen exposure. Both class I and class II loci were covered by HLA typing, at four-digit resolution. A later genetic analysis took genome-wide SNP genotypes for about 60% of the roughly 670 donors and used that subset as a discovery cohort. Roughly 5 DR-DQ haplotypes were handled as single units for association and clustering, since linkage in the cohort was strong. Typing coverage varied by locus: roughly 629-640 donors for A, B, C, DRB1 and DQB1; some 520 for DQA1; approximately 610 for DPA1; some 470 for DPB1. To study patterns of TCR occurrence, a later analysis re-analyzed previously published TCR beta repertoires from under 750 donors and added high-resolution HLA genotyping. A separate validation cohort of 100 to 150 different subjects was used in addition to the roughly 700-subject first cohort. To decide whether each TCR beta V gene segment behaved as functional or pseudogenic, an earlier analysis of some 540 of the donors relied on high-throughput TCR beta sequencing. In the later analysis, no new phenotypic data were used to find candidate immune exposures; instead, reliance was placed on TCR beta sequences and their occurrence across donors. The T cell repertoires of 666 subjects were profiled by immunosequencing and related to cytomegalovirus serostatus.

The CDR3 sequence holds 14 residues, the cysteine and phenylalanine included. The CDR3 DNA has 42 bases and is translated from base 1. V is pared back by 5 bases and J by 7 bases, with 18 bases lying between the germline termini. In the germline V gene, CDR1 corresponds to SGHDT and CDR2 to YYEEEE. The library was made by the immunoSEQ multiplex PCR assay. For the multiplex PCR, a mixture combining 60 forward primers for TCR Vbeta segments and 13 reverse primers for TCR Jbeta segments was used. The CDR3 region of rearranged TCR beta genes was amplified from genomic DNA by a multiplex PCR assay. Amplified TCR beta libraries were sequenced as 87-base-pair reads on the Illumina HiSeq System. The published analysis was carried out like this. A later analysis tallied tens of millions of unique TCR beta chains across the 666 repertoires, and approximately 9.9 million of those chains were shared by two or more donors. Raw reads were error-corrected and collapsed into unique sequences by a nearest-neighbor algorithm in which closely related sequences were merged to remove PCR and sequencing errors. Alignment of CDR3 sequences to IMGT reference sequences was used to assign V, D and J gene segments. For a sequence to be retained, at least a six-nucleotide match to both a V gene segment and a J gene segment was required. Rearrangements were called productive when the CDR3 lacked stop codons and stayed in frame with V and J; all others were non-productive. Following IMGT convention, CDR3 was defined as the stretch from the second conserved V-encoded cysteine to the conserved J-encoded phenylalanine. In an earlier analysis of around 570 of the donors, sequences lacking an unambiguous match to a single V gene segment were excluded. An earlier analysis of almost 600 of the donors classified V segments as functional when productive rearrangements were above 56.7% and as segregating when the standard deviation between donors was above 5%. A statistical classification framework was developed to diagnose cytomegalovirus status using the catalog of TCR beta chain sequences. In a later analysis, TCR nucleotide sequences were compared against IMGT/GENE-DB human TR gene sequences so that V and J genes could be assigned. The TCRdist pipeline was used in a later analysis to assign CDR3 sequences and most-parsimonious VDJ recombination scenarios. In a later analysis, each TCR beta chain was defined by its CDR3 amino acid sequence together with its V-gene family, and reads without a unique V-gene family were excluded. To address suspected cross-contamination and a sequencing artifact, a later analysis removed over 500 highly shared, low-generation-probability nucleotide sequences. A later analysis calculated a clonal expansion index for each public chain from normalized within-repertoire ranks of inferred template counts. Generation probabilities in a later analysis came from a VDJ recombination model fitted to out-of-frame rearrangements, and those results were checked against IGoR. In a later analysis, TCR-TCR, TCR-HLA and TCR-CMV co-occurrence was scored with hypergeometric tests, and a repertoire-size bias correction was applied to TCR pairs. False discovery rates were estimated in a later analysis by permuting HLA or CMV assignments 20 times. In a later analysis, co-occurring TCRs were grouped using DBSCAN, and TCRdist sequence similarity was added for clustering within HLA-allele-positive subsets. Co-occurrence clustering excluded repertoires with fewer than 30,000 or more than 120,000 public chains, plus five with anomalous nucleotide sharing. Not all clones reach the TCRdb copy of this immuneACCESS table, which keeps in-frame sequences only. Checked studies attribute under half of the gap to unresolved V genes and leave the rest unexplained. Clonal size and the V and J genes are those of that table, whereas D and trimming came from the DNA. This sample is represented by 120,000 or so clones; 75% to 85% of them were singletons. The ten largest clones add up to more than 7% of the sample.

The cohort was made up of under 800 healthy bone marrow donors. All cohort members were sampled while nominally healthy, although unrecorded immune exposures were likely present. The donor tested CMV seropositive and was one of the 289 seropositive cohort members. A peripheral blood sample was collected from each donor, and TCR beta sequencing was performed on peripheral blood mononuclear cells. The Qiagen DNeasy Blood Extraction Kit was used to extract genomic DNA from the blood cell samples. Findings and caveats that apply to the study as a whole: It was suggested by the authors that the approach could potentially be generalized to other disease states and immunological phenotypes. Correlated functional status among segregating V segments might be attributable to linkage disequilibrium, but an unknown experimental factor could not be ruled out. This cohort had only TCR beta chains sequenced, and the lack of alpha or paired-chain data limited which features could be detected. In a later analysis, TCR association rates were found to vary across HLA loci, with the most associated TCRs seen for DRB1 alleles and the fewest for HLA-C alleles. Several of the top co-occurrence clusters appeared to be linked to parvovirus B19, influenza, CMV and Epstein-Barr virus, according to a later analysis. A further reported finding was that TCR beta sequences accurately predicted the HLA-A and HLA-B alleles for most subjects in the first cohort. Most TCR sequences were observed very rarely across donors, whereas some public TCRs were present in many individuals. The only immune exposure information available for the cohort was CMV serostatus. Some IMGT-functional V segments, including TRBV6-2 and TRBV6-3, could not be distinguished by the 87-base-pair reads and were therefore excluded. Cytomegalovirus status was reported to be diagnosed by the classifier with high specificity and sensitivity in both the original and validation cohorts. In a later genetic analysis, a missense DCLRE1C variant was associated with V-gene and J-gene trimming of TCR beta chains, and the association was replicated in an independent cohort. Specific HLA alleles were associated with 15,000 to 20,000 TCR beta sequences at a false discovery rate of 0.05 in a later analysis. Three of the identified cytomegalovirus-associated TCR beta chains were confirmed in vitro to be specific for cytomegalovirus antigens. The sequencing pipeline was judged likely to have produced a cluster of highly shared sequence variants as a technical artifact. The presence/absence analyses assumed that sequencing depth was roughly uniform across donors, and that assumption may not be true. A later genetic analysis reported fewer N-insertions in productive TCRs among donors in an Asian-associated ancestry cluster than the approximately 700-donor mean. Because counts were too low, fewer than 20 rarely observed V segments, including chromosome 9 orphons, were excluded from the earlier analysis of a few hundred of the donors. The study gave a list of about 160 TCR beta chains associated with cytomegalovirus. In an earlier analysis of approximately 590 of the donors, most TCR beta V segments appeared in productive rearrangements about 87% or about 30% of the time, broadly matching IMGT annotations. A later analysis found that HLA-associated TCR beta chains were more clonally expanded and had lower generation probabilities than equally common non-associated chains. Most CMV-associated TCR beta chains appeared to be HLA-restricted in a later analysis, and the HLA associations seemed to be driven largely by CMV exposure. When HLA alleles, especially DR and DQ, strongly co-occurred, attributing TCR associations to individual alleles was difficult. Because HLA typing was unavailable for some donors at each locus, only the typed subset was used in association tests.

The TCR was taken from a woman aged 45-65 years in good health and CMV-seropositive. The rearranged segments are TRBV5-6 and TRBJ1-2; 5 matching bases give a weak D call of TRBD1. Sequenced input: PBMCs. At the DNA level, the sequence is TGTGCCAGCAGGATAGGGACGGGGGTAGGTGGCTACACCTTC. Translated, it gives CASRIGTGVGGYTF.